The 25 T cell receptor beta chains in this list originate from one sample, sequenced in a study of T cells after somatic rescue of genetic block. The assay was immunoSEQ multiplex PCR, and TCRdb's table has in-frame clones only and misses some. The table records approximately 88,000 clones, about nine tenths of them present only once. Source material: peripheral blood mononuclear cells (PBMCs). The receptors were sampled from a woman under 30.

V gene TRBV5-4 combines with J gene TRBJ2-5; D gene uncertain. The CDR3 totals 14 residues. V was pared by 0 bases and J by 2 bases, with 8 bases between. The germline V gene encodes CDR1 SGHNT and CDR2 YYREEE (reference sequence). CDR3 sequence (DNA): TGTGCCAGCAGCTTGGGCGGAACACAAGAGACCCAGTACTTC. It encodes CASSLGGTQETQYF.

The count of this clone is one. The CDR3 DNA is TGTGCCAGCACCCCTTTAGGTCAGAGCCTAACCGGGTACGAGCAGTACTTC. It translates to CASTPLGQSLTGYEQYF. V and J are TRBV27 and TRBJ2-7; D uncertain. The ends were cut back, 7 bases at V and 4 bases at J, with 26 bases in the middle. CDR3 length: 17 residues. The V gene's germline CDR1 is MNHEY and CDR2 SMNVEV (reference sequence).

The chain links TRBV6-5 to TRBJ1-5; D uncertain. The CDR3 runs 15 residues. Trimming took off 7 bases at V and 0 bases at J, with 13 bases between the two ends. Germline V CDR1 and CDR2: MNHEY, SVGAGI. The CDR3 nucleotides are TGTGCCAGCACCAAAGACATCTATAGCAATCAGCCCCAGCATTTT. Protein: CASTKDIYSNQPQHF.

V and J are TRBV9 and TRBJ1-4; 7 nucleotides match TRBD1. J lost 6 bases, V lost 0 bases, and 8 bases had no gene match. Per the germline V gene, CDR1 is SGDLS and CDR2 is YYNGEE. CDR3 length: 16 amino acids. CDR3 bases: TGTGCCAGCAGCGTAGGTTGGCTCACAGGGGATGAAAAACTGTTTTTT. This encodes CASSVGWLTGDEKLFF. Full variable domain (remainder filled in from reference TRBV9 and TRBJ1-4): DSGVTQTPKHLITATGQRVTLRCSPRSGDLSVYWYQQSLDQGLQFLIQYYNGEERAKGNILERFSAQQFPDLHSELNLSSLELGDSALYFCASSVGWLTGDEKLFFGSGTQLSVL.

J is TRBJ1-1 and V is TRBV18, with D unresolved. Trimming removed 1 base at V and 1 base at J, with 10 bases between. This CDR3 is built from 15 residues. Germline-derived CDR1 and CDR2 are KGHSH and LQKENI. The CDR3: CASSPRPAGNTEAFF. The CDR3 coding sequence is TGTGCCAGCTCACCACGTCCCGCGGGGAACACTGAAGCTTTCTTT.

The V gene is TRBV5-6, the J gene TRBJ2-3; the match to TRBD2 covers 10 bases. V gave up 0 bases and J gave up 5 bases; unmatched junction bases: 6. Germline V lookup: CDR1 SGHDT, CDR2 YYEEEE. The CDR3 sequence is 16 residues long. This chain's CDR3 is CASSLDLAGVGDTQYF. In nucleotides, the CDR3 is TGTGCCAGCAGCTTGGACCTAGCGGGAGTAGGAGATACGCAGTATTTT.

The chain employs TRBV6-6 and TRBJ2-1; D ambiguous. Trimming took 11 bases from V and 0 from J, leaving 17 bases between them. CDR3 length equals 15 residues. Per germline, CDR1 MNHNY and CDR2 SVGAGI (reference sequence). CDR3 sequence reads: CAVDFRAPSYNEQFF. The CDR3 region has the DNA TGTGCCGTCGATTTCCGGGCTCCCTCCTACAATGAGCAGTTCTTC.

This chain uses TRBV21-1 with TRBJ1-2; whether TRBD1, the table's D call, matches the DNA was not checked. TRBV21-1 is a documented pseudogene. The CDR3 has 13 residues. The CDR3 DNA is TGTGCCAGCCAACAGACCCTACCCCCTGGCTACACCTTC. Translated, it gives CASQQTLPPGYTF.

As concerns this clone: At one boundary the junction diverges from the germline segment, which might be a read error. V and J are TRBV6-1 and TRBJ2-5, with 8 bases matching TRBD2. The CDR3 is 15 amino acids. The germline V gene has CDR1 MNHNS and CDR2 SASEGT. The CDR3 DNA follows: TGTGCCAGCAGTGAAGAAGTTGGGGTAGCGGGAAACGCTCACTTC. As protein: CASSEEVGVAGNAHF.

The chain carries TRBV10-3 and TRBJ2-1; 9 positions agree with TRBD1. CDR1 ENHRY and CDR2 SYGVKD come from the germline V gene. J lost 2 bases, V lost 7 bases, and 3 bases had no gene match. CDR3 length: 14 residues. The CDR3 nucleotides are TGTGCCATCACGAGGGACAGGGCCTACAATGAGCAGTTCTTC. Its translation: CAITRDRAYNEQFF.

The rearrangement uses TRBV28 and TRBJ1-4; D is perhaps TRBD1 (5 bases). The germline V gene encodes CDR1 MDHEN and CDR2 SYDVKM. Trimming left V 6 bases short and J 4 bases short, with 15 bases between. The CDR3 covers 15 residues. The CDR3 DNA reads as TGTGCCAGCAGCACCTCAAGGAGGGGTAATGAAAAACTGTTTTTT. Translation: CASSTSRRGNEKLFF. The whole variable domain, filled in from reference TRBV28 and TRBJ1-4, reads DVKVTQSSRYLVKRTGEKVFLECVQDMDHENMFWYRQDPGLGLRLIYFSYDVKMKEKGDIPEGYSVSREKKERFSLILESASTNQTSMYLCASSTSRRGNEKLFFGSGTQLSVL.

The chain uses TRBV27 and TRBJ2-7, with 9 positions matching TRBD1. Germline V lookup: CDR1 MNHEY, CDR2 SMNVEV (reference sequence). This CDR3 region has 14 residues. V was clipped by 7 bases and J by 5 bases; unmatched bases: 9. The chain's CDR3 is CASNPGTGINEQYF. CDR3 DNA sequence: TGTGCCAGCAACCCCGGGACAGGGATTAACGAGCAGTACTTC.

This chain links TRBV5-6 with TRBJ1-5; TRBD1 might be the D (6 bases). Germline V gene lookup returns CDR1 SGHDT and CDR2 YYEEEE. This CDR3 is 13 amino acids long. V was cut by 3 bases and J by 5 bases, with 9 bases left in between. CDR3 nucleotides: TGTGCCAGCAGCTCCACAGGGCATCAGCCCCAGCATTTT. Its protein is CASSSTGHQPQHF.

The chain joins TRBV14 to TRBJ1-1; D is perhaps TRBD1 (6 bases). There are 14 residues in the CDR3. The V gene's germline CDR1 is SGHDN and CDR2 FVKESK. V dropped 4 bases and J dropped 3 bases, with 12 bases sitting between them. DNA for the CDR3: TGTGCCAGCAGCCCCTGGACAGTGCACACTGAAGCTTTCTTT. It specifies CASSPWTVHTEAFF.

This chain links TRBV7-6 with TRBJ2-1, with TRBD2 matching 9 bases. This CDR3 is 17 amino acids long. Looked up from germline, CDR1 is SGHVS and CDR2 is FNYEAQ. The V segment lost 0 bases and the J segment 7 bases; nucleotides outside the gene matches: 10. CDR3 in DNA: TGTGCCAGCAGCTTAGCGCTGGGCGGGAGGGCCGAGAATGAGCAGTTCTTC. Its protein product is CASSLALGGRAENEQFF.

Concerning this clone: This CDR3 is also generated by other DNA sequences in the sample. The V call is TRBV29-1, the J call TRBJ2-3; D tentatively reads TRBD1 or TRBD2 (5 bases each). The V gene's germline CDR1 is SQVTM and CDR2 ANQGSEA. The V end was cut by 6 bases, the J end by 2 bases, with 15 bases between. The CDR3 is 14 amino acids. CDR3 sequence (DNA): TGCAGCGTAGTTGGGACGGACTTCACAGATACGCAGTATTTT. This codes for CSVVGTDFTDTQYF.

The chain couples TRBV19 to TRBJ1-4; tentatively, D is TRBD1 (5 bases). V was pared by 1 base and J by 7 bases, with 13 bases between. The CDR3 covers 15 residues. Germline CDR1 and CDR2: LNHDA and SQIVND (reference sequence). CDR3 residues: CASSIVGARGEKLFF. DNA for the CDR3: TGTGCCAGTAGTATAGTAGGGGCACGGGGTGAAAAACTGTTTTTT.

This chain connects TRBV6-5 to TRBJ2-2, with D hard to call. The CDR3 spans 13 residues. With 7 bases removed from V and 5 bases from J, the gap between germline ends came to 11 bases. CDR1 and CDR2 from the germline V gene are MNHEY and SVGAGI. Here the CDR3 DNA reads TGTGCCAGCACTGCCGAAGCAACCGGGGAGCTGTTTTTT. Encoded protein: CASTAEATGELFF.

V is TRBV16 and J is TRBJ1-2, with D perhaps matching TRBD1 (6 bases). The ends were cut back, 3 bases at V and 4 bases at J, with 15 bases in the middle. Germline lookup yields CDR1 KGHSY and CDR2 FQNENV. CDR3 size: 15 residues. CDR3 nucleotides: TGTGCCAGCAGCCAGGGCCAGGGGTTCGGCTATGGCTACACCTTC. Residues: CASSQGQGFGYGYTF.

The J gene is TRBJ2-7, the V gene TRBV27, with D perhaps TRBD1 (6 bases). CDR1 is MNHEY and CDR2 is SMNVEV in the germline V gene (reference sequence). The ends were cut back, 6 bases at V and 2 bases at J, with 17 bases in the middle. CDR3 length: 15 residues. CDR3 DNA sequence: TGTGCCAGCAGCGATGGACAGAATCGCCCCTACGAGCAGTACTTC. Protein: CASSDGQNRPYEQYF.

This chain joins TRBV18 and TRBJ2-7; D unresolved. The CDR3 covers 14 residues. V lost 3 bases to trimming and J lost 0 bases, with 9 bases between them. The germline V gene has CDR1 KGHSH and CDR2 LQKENI. CDR3 amino acids: CASSPVSASYEQYF. The CDR3 region has the DNA TGTGCCAGCTCACCTGTGTCAGCCTCCTACGAGCAGTACTTC.

The genes are TRBV5-1 and TRBJ2-7, with TRBD2 matching 12 bases. In germline, CDR1 is SGHRS, CDR2 YFSETQ. J was trimmed by 4 bases and V by 4 bases; bases with no gene match: 9. The CDR3 loop spans 16 amino acids. The CDR3 loop reads CASSVGASGRVYEQYF. In nucleotides, the CDR3 is TGCGCCAGCAGCGTGGGGGCTAGCGGGAGGGTTTACGAGCAGTACTTC.

The CDR3 DNA follows: TGTGCCAGCAGCCAATCCGGGGAACTCAATGAGCAGTTCTTC. Protein: CASSQSGELNEQFF. The chain employs TRBV4-2 and TRBJ2-1, with a tentative D call TRBD2 (5 bases). Germline V gives CDR1 LGHNA, CDR2 YNFKEQ. This CDR3 spans 14 amino acids. V gave up 2 bases and J gave up 6 bases, with 11 bases separating them.

The V call is TRBV6-5, the J call TRBJ1-1; D gene uncertain. V was cut by 2 bases and J by 4 bases, with 8 bases left in between. This CDR3 contains 13 residues. Per the germline V gene, CDR1 is MNHEY and CDR2 is SVGAGI. CDR3 region: CASSYPTGTEAFF. In DNA, the CDR3 is TGTGCCAGCAGTTACCCGACGGGCACTGAAGCTTTCTTT.

This chain links TRBV14 with TRBJ2-1; 13 nucleotides line up with TRBD2. The CDR3 is made up of 16 amino acids. The germline V gene encodes CDR1 SGHDN and CDR2 FVKESK. The J segment lost 8 bases and the V segment lost 5 bases, leaving 9 bases of the junction unmatched. In DNA form, the CDR3 reads TGTGCCAGCAGCGGCATGACTAGCGGGAGGTTGGATGAGCAGTTCTTC. This gives the protein CASSGMTSGRLDEQFF. The whole variable domain, filled in from reference TRBV14 and TRBJ2-1, reads EAGVTQFPSHSVIEKGQTVTLRCDPISGHDNLYWYRRVMGKEIKFLLHFVKESKQDESGMPNNRFLAERTGGTYSTLKVQPAELEDSGVYFCASSGMTSGRLDEQFFGPGTRLTVL.